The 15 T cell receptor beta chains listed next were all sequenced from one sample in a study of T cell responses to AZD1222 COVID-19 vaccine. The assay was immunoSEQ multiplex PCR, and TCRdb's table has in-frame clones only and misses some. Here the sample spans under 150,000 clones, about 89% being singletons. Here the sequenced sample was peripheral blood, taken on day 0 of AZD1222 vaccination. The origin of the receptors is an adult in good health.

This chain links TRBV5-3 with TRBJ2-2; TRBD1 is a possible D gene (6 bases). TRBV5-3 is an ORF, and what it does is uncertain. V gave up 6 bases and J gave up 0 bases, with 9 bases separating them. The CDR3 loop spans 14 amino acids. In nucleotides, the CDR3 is TGTGCCAGAACAGGGGCGCCGAACACCGGGGAGCTGTTTTTT. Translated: CARTGAPNTGELFF.

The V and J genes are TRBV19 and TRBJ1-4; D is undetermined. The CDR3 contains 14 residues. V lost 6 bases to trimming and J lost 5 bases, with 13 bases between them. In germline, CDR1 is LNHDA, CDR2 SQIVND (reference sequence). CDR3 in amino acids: CASRKRAENEKLFF. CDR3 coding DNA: TGTGCCAGTAGAAAACGGGCAGAAAATGAAAAACTGTTTTTT. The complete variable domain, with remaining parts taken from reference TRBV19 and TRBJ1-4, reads DGGITQSPKYLFRKEGQNVTLSCEQNLNHDAMYWYRQDPGQGLRLIYYSQIVNDFQKGDIAEGYSVSREKKESFPLTVTSAQKNPTAFYLCASRKRAENEKLFFGSGTQLSVL.

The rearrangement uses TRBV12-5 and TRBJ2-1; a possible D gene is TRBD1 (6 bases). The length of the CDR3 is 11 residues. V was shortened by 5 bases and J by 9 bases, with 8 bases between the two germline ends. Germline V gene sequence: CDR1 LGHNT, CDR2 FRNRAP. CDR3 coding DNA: TGTGCTAGTGGTCAGGGGATTGAGCAGTTCTTC. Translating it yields CASGQGIEQFF. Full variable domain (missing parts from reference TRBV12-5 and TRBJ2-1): DARVTQTPRHKVTEMGQEVTMRCQPILGHNTVFWYRQTMMQGLELLAYFRNRAPLDDSGMPKDRFSAEMPDATLATLKIQPSEPRDSAVYFCASGQGIEQFFGPGTRLTVL.

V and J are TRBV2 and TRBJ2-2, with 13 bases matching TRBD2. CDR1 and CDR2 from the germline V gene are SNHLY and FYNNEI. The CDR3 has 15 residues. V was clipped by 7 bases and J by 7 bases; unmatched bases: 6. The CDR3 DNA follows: TGTGCCAGCACTGTGGGACTAGCGGGGCTCGGGGAGCTGTTTTTT. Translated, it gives CASTVGLAGLGELFF.

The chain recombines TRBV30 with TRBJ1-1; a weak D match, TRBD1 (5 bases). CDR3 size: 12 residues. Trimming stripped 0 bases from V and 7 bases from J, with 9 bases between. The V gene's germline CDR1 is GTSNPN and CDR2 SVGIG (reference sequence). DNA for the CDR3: TGTGCCTGGAGTGTATGGGGGAATGAAGCTTTCTTT. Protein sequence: CAWSVWGNEAFF.

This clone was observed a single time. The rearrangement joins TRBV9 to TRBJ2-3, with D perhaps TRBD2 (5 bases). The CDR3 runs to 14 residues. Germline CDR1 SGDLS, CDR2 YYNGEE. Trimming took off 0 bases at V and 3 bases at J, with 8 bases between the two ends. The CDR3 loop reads CASSVESGTDTQYF. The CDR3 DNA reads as TGTGCCAGCAGCGTAGAGTCGGGGACAGATACGCAGTATTTT.

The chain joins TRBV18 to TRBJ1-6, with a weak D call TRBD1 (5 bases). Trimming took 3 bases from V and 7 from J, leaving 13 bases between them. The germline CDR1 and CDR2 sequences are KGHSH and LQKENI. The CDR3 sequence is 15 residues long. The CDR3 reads CASSPFREANSPLHF. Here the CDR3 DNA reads TGTGCCAGCTCACCCTTCAGGGAGGCCAATTCACCCCTCCACTTT. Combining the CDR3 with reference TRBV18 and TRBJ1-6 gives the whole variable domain NAGVMQNPRHLVRRRGQEARLRCSPMKGHSHVYWYRQLPEEGLKFMVYLQKENIIDESGMPKERFSAEFPKEGPSILRIQQVVRGDSAAYFCASSPFREANSPLHFGNGTRLTVT.

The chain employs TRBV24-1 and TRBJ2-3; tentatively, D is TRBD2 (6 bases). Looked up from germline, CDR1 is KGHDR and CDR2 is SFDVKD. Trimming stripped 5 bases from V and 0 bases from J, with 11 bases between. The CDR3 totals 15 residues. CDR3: CATSGGVASTDTQYF. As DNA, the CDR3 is TGTGCCACCAGTGGGGGGGTAGCGAGCACAGATACGCAGTATTTT.

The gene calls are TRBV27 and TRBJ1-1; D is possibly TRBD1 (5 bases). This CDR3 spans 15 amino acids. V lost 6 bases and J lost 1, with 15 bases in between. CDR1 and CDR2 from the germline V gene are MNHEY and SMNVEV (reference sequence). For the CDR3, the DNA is TGTGCCAGCAGACCCCCCGGCAGGGCGAACACTGAAGCTTTCTTT. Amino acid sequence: CASRPPGRANTEAFF.

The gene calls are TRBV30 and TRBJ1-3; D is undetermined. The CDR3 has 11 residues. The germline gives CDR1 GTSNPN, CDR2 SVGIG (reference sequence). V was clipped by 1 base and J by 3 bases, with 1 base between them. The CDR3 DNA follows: TGTGCCTGGAGTGGTGGAAACACCATATATTTT. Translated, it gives CAWSGGNTIYF.

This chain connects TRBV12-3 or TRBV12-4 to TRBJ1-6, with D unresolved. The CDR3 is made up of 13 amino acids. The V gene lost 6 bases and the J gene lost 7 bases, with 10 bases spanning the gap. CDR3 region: CASSPVENSPLHF. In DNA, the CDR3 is TGTGCCAGCAGCCCCGTCGAGAATTCACCCCTCCACTTT.

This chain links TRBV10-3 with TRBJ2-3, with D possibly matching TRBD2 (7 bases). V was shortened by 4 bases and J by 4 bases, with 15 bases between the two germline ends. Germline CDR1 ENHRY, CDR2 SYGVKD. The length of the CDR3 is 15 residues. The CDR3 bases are TGTGCCATCAGTGTAACGGGGGGCCCGGCAGATACGCAGTATTTT. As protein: CAISVTGGPADTQYF.

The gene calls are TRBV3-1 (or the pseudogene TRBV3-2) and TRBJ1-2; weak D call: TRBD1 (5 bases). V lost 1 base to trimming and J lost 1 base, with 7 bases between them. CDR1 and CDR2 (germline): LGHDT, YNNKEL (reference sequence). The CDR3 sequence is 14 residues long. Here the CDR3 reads CASSQGQNNYGYTF. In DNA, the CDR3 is TGTGCCAGCAGCCAAGGACAGAATAACTATGGCTACACCTTC.

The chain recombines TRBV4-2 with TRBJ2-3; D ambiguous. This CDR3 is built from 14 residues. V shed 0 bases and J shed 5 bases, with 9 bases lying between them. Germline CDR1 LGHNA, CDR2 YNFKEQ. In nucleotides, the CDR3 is TGTGCCAGCAGCCAAGATGAGATGATAGATACGCAGTATTTT. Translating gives CASSQDEMIDTQYF.

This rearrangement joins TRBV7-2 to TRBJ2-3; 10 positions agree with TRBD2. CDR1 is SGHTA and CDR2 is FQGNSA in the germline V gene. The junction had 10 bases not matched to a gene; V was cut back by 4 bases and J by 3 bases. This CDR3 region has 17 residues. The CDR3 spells CASSSPLAGAHTDTQYF. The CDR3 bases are TGTGCCAGCAGCTCCCCCCTAGCGGGAGCGCATACAGATACGCAGTATTTT.